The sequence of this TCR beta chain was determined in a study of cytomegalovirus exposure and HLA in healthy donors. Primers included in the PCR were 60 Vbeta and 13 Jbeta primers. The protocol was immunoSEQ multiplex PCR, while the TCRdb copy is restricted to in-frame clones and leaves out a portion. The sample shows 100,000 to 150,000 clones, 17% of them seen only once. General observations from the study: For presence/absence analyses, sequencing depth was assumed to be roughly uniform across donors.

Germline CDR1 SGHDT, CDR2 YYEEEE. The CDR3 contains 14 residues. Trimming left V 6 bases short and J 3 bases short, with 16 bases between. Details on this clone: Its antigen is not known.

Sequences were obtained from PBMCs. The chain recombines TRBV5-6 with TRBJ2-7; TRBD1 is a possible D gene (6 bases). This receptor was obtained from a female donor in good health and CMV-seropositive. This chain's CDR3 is CASTGTLNYYEQYF. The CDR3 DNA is TGTGCCAGCACCGGGACATTGAACTACTACGAGCAGTACTTC.